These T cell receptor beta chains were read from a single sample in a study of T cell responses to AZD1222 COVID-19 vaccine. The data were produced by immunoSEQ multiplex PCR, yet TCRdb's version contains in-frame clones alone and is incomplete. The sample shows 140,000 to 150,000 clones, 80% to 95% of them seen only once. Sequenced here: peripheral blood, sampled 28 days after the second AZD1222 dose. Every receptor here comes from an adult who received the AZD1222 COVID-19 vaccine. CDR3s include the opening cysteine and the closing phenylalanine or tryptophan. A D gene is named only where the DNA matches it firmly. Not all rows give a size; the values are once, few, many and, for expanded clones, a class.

CDR3 DNA: TGTGCCAGCACCTATACGGCAGGGGGAACCGGGGAGCTGTTTTTT
CDR3 protein: CASTYTAGGTGELFF
J gene: TRBJ2-2
D gene: TRBD1
clone size: .
V gene: TRBV3-1/TRBV3-2

CDR3 DNA: TGTGCCAGCAGCCCATTGTGGGGGGCTGCGGGCACTGAAGCTTTCTTT
CDR3 protein: CASSPLWGAAGTEAFF
J gene: TRBJ1-1
D gene: .
clone size: .
V gene: TRBV5-6

CDR3 DNA: TGTGCCAGCTCACTGGACAGGGTTGACTATGGCTACACCTTC
CDR3 protein: CASSLDRVDYGYTF
J gene: TRBJ1-2
D gene: TRBD1
clone size: .
V gene: TRBV18

CDR3 DNA: TGTGCCACCAGTGATTCCACAGGGTTCACCGGGGAGCTGTTTTTT
CDR3 protein: CATSDSTGFTGELFF
J gene: TRBJ2-2
D gene: .
clone size: .
V gene: TRBV24-1

CDR3 DNA: TGTGCCAGCAGTTTACCGGGACAGCGGAATGAGCAGTTCTTC
CDR3 protein: CASSLPGQRNEQFF
J gene: TRBJ2-1
D gene: TRBD1
clone size: few
V gene: TRBV28

CDR3 DNA: TGCAGCGTGGCCCCAGGGCAAGAGACCCAGTACTTC
CDR3 protein: CSVAPGQETQYF
J gene: TRBJ2-5
D gene: .
clone size: .
V gene: TRBV29-1

CDR3 DNA: TGTGCCATCAGAACTGTCGTCGATGAAAAACTGTTTTTT
CDR3 protein: CAIRTVVDEKLFF
J gene: TRBJ1-4
D gene: .
clone size: .
V gene: TRBV10-3

CDR3 DNA: TGTGCCAGCAGCCAAGAAAATGTAGGGCTCTACAATGAGCAGTTCTTC
CDR3 protein: CASSQENVGLYNEQFF
J gene: TRBJ2-1
D gene: .
clone size: .
V gene: TRBV14

CDR3 DNA: TGTGCCAGCAGTGAATTGGTGGCAGGGACTCACACCATATATTTT
CDR3 protein: CASSELVAGTHTIYF
J gene: TRBJ1-3
D gene: .
clone size: .
V gene: TRBV6-1

CDR3 DNA: TGTGCCAGCAGTTGGACAGGGGAATTCGACGAGCAGTACTTC
CDR3 protein: CASSWTGEFDEQYF
J gene: TRBJ2-7
D gene: TRBD1
clone size: .
V gene: TRBV28